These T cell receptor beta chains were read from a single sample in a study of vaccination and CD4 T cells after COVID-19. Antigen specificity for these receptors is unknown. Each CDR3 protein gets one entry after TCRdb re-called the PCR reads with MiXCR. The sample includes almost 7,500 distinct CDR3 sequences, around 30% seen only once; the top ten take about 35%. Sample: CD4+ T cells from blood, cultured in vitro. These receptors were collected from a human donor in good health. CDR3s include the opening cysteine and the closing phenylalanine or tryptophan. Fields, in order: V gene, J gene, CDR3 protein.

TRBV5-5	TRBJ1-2	CASSLEWTNYGYTF
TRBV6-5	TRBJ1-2	CASSYLGSLYGYTF
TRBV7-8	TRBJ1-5	CASSRDLNQPQHF
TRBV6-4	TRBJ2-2	CASQRASTGELFF
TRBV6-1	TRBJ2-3	CASSGSATDTQYF
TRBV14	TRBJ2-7	CASKWGAGYEQYF
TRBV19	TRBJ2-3	CASTHVGGPTDTQYF
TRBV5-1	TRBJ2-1	CASSLVGVGNEQFF
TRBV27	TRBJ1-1	CASSFRDLSEAFF
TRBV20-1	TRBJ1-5	CSAGGQGSNQPQHF
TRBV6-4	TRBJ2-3	CASSGLAGGDTQYF
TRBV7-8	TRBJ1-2	CASSLGEPAGSYTF
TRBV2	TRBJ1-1	CASSPGWGSAEAFF
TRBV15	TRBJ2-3	CATRHSTDTQYF
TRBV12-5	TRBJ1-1	CASGPQGNTEAFF
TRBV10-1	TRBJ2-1	CASSGGVGVYNEQFF
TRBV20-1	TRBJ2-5	CSAKTSGETQYF
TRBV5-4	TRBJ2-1	CASSTDRANEQFF
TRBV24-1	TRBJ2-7	CATGGLAVSCEQYF
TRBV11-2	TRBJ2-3	CASRSGDTQYF
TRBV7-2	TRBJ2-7	CASSQSRGYEQYF
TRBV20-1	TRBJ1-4	CSARDYDYAGKLFF
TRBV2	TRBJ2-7	CASSKVEEQYF
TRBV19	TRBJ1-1	CASGKNTEAFF
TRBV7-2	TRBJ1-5	CASSFKGGDQPQHF
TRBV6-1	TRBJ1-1	CASRTLTGGNTEAFF
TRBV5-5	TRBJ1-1	CASSHQGARGFF
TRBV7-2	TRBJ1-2	CASSLAGVGGYTF
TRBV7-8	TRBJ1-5	CASSQGQTYSNQPQHF
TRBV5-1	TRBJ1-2	CASSLSNYGYTF
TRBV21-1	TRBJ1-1	CASSKGAEMNTEAFF
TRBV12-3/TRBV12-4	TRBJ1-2	CASSLQGIGYTF
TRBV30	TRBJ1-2	CAWTEAYGYTF
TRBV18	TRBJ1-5	CASSPPAGGEPQHF
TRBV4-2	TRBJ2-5	CASSQDRGGQETQYF
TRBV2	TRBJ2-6	CASSEVKGRSGANVLTF
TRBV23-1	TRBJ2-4	CGWGLAKNIQYF
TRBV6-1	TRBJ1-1	CASSEGNTEAFF
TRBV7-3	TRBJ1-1	CASSPTVNTEAFF
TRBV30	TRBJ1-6	CAWTPGSSPLHF
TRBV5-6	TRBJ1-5	CASSKGRPSVGPQHF
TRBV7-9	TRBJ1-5	CASSTNATFHGSLGEPQHF
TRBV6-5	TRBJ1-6	CASSYLALNSPLHF
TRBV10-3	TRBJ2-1	CAISIRDRAGDEQFF
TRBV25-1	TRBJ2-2	CASSEGTHTGELFF
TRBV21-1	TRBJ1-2	CASSIGEANYGYTF
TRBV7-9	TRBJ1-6	CASSLTGTGNNSPLHF
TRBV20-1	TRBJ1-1	CSAKGGTDRGIAFF
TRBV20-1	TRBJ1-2	CSASDLDGYTF
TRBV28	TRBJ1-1	CASISYRGTNTEAFF
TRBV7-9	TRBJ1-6	CASSPQGNNSPLHF
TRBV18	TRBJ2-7	CASSPGLSYEQYF